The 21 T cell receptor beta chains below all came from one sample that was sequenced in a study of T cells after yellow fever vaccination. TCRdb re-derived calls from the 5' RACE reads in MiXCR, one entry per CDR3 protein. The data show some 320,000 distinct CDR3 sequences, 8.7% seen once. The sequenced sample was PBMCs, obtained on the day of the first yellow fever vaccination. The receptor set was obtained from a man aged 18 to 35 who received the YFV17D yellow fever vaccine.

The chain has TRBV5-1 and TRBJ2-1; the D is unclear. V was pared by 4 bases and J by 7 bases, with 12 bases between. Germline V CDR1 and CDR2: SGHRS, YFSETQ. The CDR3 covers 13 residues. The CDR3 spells CASSPPNGNEQFF. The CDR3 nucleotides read TGCGCCAGCAGCCCGCCGAACGGGAATGAGCAGTTCTTC. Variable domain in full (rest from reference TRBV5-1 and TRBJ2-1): KAGVTQTPRYLIKTRGQQVTLSCSPISGHRSVSWYQQTPGQGLQFLFEYFSETQRNKGNFPGRFSGRQFSNSRSEMNVSTLELGDSALYLCASSPPNGNEQFFGPGTRLTVL.

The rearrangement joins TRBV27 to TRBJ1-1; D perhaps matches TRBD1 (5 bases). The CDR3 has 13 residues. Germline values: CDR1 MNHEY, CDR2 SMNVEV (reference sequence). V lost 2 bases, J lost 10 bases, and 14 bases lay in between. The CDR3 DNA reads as TGTGCCAGCAGTTTAACGGGAGGGGATGGAGCTTTCTTT. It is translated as CASSLTGGDGAFF.

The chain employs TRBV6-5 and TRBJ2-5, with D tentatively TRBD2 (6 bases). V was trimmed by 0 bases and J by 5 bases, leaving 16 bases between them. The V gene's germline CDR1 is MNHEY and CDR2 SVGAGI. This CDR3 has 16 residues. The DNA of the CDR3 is TGTGCCAGCAGTTACTCGTGGGGCGGGGCCGCGGAGACCCAGTACTTC. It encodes CASSYSWGGAAETQYF.

The CDR3 spells CASRSLNEQFF. The DNA of the CDR3 is TGTGCCAGCCGTTCCCTCAATGAGCAGTTCTTC. V gene TRBV18 combines with J gene TRBJ2-1; D gene ambiguous. Per germline, CDR1 KGHSH and CDR2 LQKENI. Deletions cut 8 bases from V and 6 bases from J, with 8 bases between. The CDR3 has 11 amino acids.

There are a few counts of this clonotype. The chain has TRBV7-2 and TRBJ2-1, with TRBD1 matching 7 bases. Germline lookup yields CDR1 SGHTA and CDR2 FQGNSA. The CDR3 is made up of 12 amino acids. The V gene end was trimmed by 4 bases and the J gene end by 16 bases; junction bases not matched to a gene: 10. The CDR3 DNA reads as TGTGCCAGCAGCTGGCCCGTGGGACAGTACTTCTTC. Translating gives CASSWPVGQYFF. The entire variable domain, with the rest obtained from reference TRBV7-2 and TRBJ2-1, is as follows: GAGVSQSPSNKVTEKGKDVELRCDPISGHTALYWYRQSLGQGLEFLIYFQGNSAPDKSGLPSDRFSAERTGGSVSTLTIQRTQQEDSAVYLCASSWPVGQYFFGPGTRLTVL.

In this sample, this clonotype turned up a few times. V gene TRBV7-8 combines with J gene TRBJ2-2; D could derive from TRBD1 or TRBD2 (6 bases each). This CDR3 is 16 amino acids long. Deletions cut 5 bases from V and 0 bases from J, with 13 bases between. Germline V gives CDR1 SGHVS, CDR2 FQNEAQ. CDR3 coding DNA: TGTGCCAGCAGCGCCGGCGGGACAACGAACACCGGGGAGCTGTTTTTT. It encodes CASSAGGTTNTGELFF.

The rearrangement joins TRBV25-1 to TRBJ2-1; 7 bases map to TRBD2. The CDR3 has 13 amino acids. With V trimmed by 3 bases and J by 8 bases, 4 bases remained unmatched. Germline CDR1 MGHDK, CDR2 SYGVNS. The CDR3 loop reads CASSERGKDEQFF. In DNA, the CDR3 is TGTGCCAGCAGTGAGCGGGGGAAGGATGAGCAGTTCTTC.

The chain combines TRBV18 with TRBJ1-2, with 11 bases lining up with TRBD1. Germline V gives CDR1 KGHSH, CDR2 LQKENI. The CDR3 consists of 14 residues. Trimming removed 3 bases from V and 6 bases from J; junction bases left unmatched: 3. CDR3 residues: CASSPWGQGDGYTF. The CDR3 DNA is TGTGCCAGCTCACCTTGGGGACAGGGGGATGGCTACACCTTC.

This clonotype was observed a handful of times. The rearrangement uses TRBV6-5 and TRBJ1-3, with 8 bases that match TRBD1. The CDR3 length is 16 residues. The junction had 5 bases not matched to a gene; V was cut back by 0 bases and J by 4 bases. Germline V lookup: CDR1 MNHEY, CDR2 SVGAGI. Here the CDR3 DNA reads TGTGCCAGCAGTTACTCTAGACAGGGGCTCGGAAACACCATATATTTT. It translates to CASSYSRQGLGNTIYF.

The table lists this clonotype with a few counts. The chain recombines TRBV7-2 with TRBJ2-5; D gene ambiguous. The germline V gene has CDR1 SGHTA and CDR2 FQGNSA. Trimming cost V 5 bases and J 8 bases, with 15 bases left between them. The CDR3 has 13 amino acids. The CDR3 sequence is CASSPHRPSTQYF. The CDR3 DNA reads TGTGCCAGCAGCCCGCACAGACCAAGCACCCAGTACTTC.

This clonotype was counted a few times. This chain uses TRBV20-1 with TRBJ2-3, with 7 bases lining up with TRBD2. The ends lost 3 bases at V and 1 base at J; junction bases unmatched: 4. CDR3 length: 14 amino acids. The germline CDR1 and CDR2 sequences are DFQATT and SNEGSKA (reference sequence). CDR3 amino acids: CSASFRGGTDTQYF. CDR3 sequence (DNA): TGCAGTGCTAGTTTCCGGGGGGGCACAGATACGCAGTATTTT.

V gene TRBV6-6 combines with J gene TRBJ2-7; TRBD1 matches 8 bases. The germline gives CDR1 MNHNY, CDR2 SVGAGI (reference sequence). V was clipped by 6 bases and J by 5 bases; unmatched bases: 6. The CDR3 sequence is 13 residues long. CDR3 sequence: CASRETGVNEQYV. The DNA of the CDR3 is TGTGCCAGCAGGGAGACAGGGGTAAACGAGCAGTACGTC.

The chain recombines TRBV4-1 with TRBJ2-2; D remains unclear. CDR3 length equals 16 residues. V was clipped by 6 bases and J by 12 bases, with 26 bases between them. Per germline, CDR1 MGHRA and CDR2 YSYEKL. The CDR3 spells CASRPYFGSLGGKLFF. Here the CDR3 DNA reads TGCGCCAGCAGACCGTATTTTGGGTCGTTGGGTGGGAAGCTGTTTTTT.

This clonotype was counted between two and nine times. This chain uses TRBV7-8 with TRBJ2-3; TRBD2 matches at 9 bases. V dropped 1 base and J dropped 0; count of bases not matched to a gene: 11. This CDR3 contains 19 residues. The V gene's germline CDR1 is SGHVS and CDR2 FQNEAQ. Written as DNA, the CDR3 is TGTGCCAGCAGCTTAGGTTTCCGCCTAGCGGGGTCTAGCACAGATACGCAGTATTTT. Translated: CASSLGFRLAGSSTDTQYF.

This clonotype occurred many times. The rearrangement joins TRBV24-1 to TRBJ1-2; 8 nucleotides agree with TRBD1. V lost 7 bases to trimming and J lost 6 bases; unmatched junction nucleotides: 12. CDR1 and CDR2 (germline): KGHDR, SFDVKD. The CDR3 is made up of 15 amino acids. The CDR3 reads CATSAGTGTVDGYTF. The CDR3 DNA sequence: TGTGCCACCAGCGCCGGGACAGGCACTGTCGATGGCTACACCTTC.

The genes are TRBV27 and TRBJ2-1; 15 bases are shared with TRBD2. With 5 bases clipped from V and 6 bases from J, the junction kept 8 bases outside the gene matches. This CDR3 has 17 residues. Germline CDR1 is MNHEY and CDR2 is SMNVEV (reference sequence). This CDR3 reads CASSPRTSGGASNEQFF. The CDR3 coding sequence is TGTGCCAGCAGTCCACGGACTAGCGGGGGGGCGAGCAATGAGCAGTTCTTC.

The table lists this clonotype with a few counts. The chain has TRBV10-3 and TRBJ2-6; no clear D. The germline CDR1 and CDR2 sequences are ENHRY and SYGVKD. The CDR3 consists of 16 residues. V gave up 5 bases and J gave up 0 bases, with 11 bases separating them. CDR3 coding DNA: TGTGCCATCAGTCCCCGGTCCTCCTCTGGGGCCAACGTCCTGACTTTC. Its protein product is CAISPRSSSGANVLTF.

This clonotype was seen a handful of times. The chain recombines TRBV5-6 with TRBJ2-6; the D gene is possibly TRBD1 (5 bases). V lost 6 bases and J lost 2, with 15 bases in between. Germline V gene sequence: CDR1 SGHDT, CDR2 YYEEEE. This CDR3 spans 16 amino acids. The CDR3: CASTSTGQTGANVLTF. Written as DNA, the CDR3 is TGTGCCAGCACTTCAACAGGCCAGACTGGGGCCAACGTCCTGACTTTC.

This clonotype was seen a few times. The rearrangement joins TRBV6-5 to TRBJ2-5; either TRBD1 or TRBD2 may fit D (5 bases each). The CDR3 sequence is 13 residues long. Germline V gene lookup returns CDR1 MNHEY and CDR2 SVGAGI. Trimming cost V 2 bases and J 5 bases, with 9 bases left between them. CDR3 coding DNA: TGTGCCAGCAGTTACGGGGGAATGGAGACCCAGTACTTC. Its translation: CASSYGGMETQYF.

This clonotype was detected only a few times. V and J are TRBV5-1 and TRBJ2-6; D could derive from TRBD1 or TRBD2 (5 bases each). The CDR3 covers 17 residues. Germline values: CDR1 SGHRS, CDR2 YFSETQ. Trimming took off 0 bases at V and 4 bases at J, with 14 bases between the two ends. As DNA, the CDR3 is TGCGCCAGCAGCTTGGGGGGACGGGGCCCCGGGGCCAACGTCCTGACTTTC. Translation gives CASSLGGRGPGANVLTF.

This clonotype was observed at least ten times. CDR3 nucleotide sequence: TGTGCCAGCAGTGATGGGACCAACTACGAGCAGTACTTC. As protein: CASSDGTNYEQYF. This rearrangement joins TRBV25-1 to TRBJ2-7, with D tentatively TRBD1 or TRBD2 (5 bases each). Germline V gene sequence: CDR1 MGHDK, CDR2 SYGVNS. Trimming stripped 3 bases from V and 3 bases from J, with 9 bases between. The CDR3 sequence is 13 residues long.